Listed here are 4 T cell receptor beta chains from one sample, sequenced in a study of PD-1 blockade in classical Hodgkin lymphoma. The protocol was immunoSEQ multiplex PCR, while the TCRdb copy is restricted to in-frame clones and leaves out a portion. Of approximately 100,000 clones listed, 75% to 85% are singletons. The sample's time point: cycle 4 day 1 (C4D1), after six to seven weeks of nivolumab. Every single patient, without exception, relapsed after autologous stem cell transplantation, and brentuximab vedotin exposure varied. Sequencing used peripheral blood mononuclear cells (PBMCs), obtained before the fourth cycle of nivolumab. The receptors come from a human donor with classical Hodgkin lymphoma.

The chain's CDR3 is CAIMGPGEQYF. The CDR3 coding sequence is TGTGCCATCATGGGGCCCGGGGAGCAGTACTTC. The chain recombines TRBV10-3 with TRBJ2-7, with D maybe TRBD1 (5 bases). Trimming took off 7 bases at V and 7 bases at J, with 11 bases between the two ends. Germline V gene lookup returns CDR1 ENHRY and CDR2 SYGVKD. CDR3 length equals 11 residues.

This sequence joins TRBV11-2 and TRBJ1-5, with D hard to call. The V end was cut by 6 bases, the J end by 9 bases, with 12 bases between. CDR1 and CDR2 from the germline V gene are SGHAT and FQNNGV. This CDR3 region has 12 residues. The DNA of the CDR3 is TGTGCCAGCAGTCACCCTTGGGGGCCCCAGCATTTT. As protein: CASSHPWGPQHF.

The J gene is TRBJ2-7, the V gene TRBV5-6, with D perhaps matching TRBD1 or TRBD2 (5 bases each). This CDR3 has 15 residues. Trimming shortened V by 2 bases and J by 2 bases, and 14 bases separated the two germline ends. Germline lookup yields CDR1 SGHDT and CDR2 YYEEEE. For the CDR3, the DNA is TGTGCCAGCAGCTTCGTCGGGACGGACACCTACGAGCAGTACTTC. It is translated as CASSFVGTDTYEQYF.

This clone has just a few counts. The chain has TRBV4-1 and TRBJ1-2; 8 bases agree with TRBD1. Per the germline V gene, CDR1 is MGHRA and CDR2 is YSYEKL. The CDR3 contains 16 residues. V lost 0 bases, J lost 7 bases, and 10 bases stayed unmatched. CDR3 DNA sequence: TGCGCCAGCAGCCAAGAAGCCCGGACAGGGCCTGGTGGCTACACCTTC. It specifies CASSQEARTGPGGYTF.